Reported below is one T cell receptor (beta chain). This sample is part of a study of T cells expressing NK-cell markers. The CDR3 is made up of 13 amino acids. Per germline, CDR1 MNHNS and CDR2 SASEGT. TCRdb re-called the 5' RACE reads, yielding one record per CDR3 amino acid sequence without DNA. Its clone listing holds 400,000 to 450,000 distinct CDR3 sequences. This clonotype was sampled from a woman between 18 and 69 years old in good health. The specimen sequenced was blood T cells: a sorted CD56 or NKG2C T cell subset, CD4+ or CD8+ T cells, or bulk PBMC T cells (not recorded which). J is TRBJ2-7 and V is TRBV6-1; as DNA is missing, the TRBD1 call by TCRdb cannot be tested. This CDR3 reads CASRTGGRYEQYF.